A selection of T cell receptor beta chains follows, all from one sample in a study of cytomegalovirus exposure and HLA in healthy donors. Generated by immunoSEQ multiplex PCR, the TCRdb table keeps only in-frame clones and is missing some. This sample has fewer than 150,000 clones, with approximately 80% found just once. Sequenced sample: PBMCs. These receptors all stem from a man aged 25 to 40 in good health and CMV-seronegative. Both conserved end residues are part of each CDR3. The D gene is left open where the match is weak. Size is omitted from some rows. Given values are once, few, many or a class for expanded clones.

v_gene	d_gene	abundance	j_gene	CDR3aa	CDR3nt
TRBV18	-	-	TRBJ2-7	CASSPLWAGTLSYEQYF	TGTGCCAGCTCACCCCTATGGGCAGGGACTCTCTCCTACGAGCAGTACTTC
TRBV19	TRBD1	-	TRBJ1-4	CASNRDSILGKLFF	TGTGCCAGTAACCGGGACAGCATCTTAGGAAAACTGTTTTTT
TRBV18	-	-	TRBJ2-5	CASSLRQQETQYF	TGTGCCAGCTCACTAAGACAACAAGAGACCCAGTACTTC
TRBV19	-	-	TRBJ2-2	CASSIEGMAGELFF	TGTGCCAGTAGTATTGAGGGCATGGCCGGGGAGCTGTTTTTT
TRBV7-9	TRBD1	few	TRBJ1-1	CASSRGGRVEAFF	TGTGCCAGCAGCCGAGGGGGCAGGGTGGAAGCTTTCTTT
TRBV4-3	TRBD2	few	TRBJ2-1	CASSLRPSGRSDDEQFF	TGCGCCAGCAGCCTAAGACCCAGCGGGAGGTCAGACGATGAGCAGTTCTTC
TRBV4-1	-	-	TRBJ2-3	CASRDSTGRTDTQYF	TGCGCCAGCAGGGACTCGACGGGAAGGACAGATACGCAGTATTTT
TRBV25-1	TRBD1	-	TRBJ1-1	CASSDPASDRGRTEAFF	TGTGCCAGCAGTGACCCAGCCTCGGACAGGGGAAGGACTGAAGCTTTCTTT
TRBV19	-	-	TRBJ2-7	CASSPEGQGRYF	TGTGCCAGTAGTCCTGAAGGGCAGGGCCGGTACTTC
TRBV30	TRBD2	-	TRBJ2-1	CAWSVLLAGGPDEQFF	TGTGCCTGGAGTGTACTACTAGCGGGAGGGCCCGATGAGCAGTTCTTC
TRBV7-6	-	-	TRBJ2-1	CASSPRTLAPLDEQFF	TGTGCCAGCAGCCCCAGGACTCTAGCTCCTTTGGATGAGCAGTTCTTC
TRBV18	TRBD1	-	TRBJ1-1	CASSPRDRLNTEAFF	TGTGCCAGCTCACCACGGGACAGATTGAACACTGAAGCTTTCTTT
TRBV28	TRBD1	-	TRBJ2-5	CASLKPGTGDEEQYF	TGTGCCAGCCTTAAACCCGGGACAGGGGATGAGGAGCAGTACTTC
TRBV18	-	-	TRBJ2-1	CASSPPGGNYNEQFF	TGTGCCAGCTCACCACCGGGCGGGAACTACAATGAGCAGTTCTTC
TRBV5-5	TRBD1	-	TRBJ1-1	CASSLPGQSNTEAFF	TGTGCCAGCAGCTTACCGGGACAGTCTAACACTGAAGCTTTCTTT
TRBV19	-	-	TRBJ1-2	CASRQLNYGYTF	TGTGCCAGTAGACAGCTTAACTATGGCTACACCTTC
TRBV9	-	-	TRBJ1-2	CASRTANYGYTF	TGTGCCAGCCGGACAGCTAACTATGGCTACACCTTC
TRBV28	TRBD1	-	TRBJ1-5	CASHYGDIGQGGQPQHF	TGTGCCAGCCACTATGGGGATATTGGACAGGGCGGACAGCCCCAGCATTTT
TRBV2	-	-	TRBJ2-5	CASRFPPGLETQYF	TGTGCCAGCAGATTTCCCCCAGGGCTTGAGACCCAGTACTTC
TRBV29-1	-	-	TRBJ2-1	CGGWANSYNEQFF	TGCGGAGGATGGGCGAACTCCTACAATGAGCAGTTCTTC
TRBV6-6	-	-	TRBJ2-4	CASSYSSQRDIQYF	TGTGCCAGCAGTTACTCGAGCCAGCGGGACATTCAGTACTTC
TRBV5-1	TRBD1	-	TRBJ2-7	CASSWGQIYEQYF	TGCGCCAGCAGCTGGGGACAGATCTACGAGCAGTACTTC
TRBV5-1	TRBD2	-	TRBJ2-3	CASSLTSGKDTQYF	TGCGCCAGCAGCTTAACTAGCGGGAAAGATACGCAGTATTTT
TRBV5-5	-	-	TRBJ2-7	CASSPGGGRQYF	TGTGCCAGCAGCCCCGGCGGTGGGAGGCAGTACTTC
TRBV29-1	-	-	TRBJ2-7	CSVEVPRVKREQYF	TGCAGCGTTGAGGTCCCCCGGGTTAAACGGGAGCAGTACTTC
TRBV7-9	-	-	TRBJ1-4	CASSLMGASINEKLFF	TGTGCCAGCAGCTTGATGGGGGCTTCGATCAATGAAAAACTGTTTTTT
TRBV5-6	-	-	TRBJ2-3	CASSSGWGERRTDTQYF	TGTGCCAGCAGCTCTGGGTGGGGAGAACGTCGCACAGATACGCAGTATTTT
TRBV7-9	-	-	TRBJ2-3	CASSFGARAPDTQYF	TGTGCCAGCAGCTTTGGCGCCAGGGCGCCAGATACGCAGTATTTT
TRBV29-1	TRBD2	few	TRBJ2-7	CSVFKTSGSSYEQYF	TGCAGCGTGTTCAAGACTAGCGGGAGCTCCTACGAGCAGTACTTC
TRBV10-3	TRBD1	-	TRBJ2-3	CAISPTGPTDTQYF	TGTGCCATTTCCCCGACAGGGCCCACAGATACGCAGTATTTT
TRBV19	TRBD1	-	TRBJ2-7	CASSISQGVREQYF	TGTGCCAGTAGTATATCACAGGGGGTGCGGGAGCAGTACTTC
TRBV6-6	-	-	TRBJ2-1	CASSYLFARTNEQFF	TGTGCCAGCAGTTACCTCTTCGCTAGGACAAATGAGCAGTTCTTC
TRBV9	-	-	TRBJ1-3	CASSVRTGGNTIYF	TGTGCCAGCAGCGTGCGCACGGGAGGAAACACCATATATTTT